This TCR beta chain was sequenced in a study of blood T cell repertoires in COVID-19. As for the study in general: The study drew acute and convalescent COVID-19 samples from the United States, Italy and Spain. PBMCs, B-cell-depleted T cells, or T cells provided the cDNA or gDNA that made up the material.

Per the authors' pipeline: Amplifying reference gene primers gave estimates of nucleated cell counts. Only in-frame clones appear in the TCRdb table, and some are missing; sequencing was by immunoSEQ multiplex PCR. V and J calls and clone size are copied from that table; D and trimming were computed from the DNA. The table lists roughly 200,000 clones, around 90% of them singletons. This clone was picked up one time. Sequenced input: peripheral blood. This receptor was taken from a man in his forties with active or convalescent COVID-19.

CDR3 in DNA: TGTGCCAGCAGGGACACAGGGGGCGAAGGCTACACCTTC. It yields the protein CASRDTGGEGYTF. The chain carries TRBV6-5 and TRBJ1-2, with TRBD1 matching over 9 bases. The CDR3 is made up of 13 amino acids. The germline V gene has CDR1 MNHEY and CDR2 SVGAGI. Trimming at V came to 6 bases and at J to 8 bases, leaving 7 bases not matched to a gene.